These 9 T cell receptor beta chains came from one sample sequenced in a study of T cell changes during pregnancy in multiple sclerosis. The data were produced by immunoSEQ multiplex PCR, yet TCRdb's version contains in-frame clones alone and is incomplete. This table has 30,000 to 45,000 clones, 92% appearing once. The specimen was PBMCs (not recorded whether the cells were cultured). The receptors derive from a female donor with multiple sclerosis, enrolled in a pregnancy study.

The J gene is TRBJ2-3, the V gene TRBV6-5, with TRBD1 as a possible D gene (6 bases). CDR1 MNHEY and CDR2 SVGAGI come from the germline V gene. The CDR3 extends over 15 amino acids. V was pared by 1 base and J by 6 bases, with 14 bases between. The DNA for the CDR3 is TGTGCCAGCAGTTACTACGGCAGGGGAAGGGATACGCAGTATTTT. The encoded protein is CASSYYGRGRDTQYF.

The chain recombines TRBV5-1 with TRBJ2-1; 12 bases are a match to TRBD2. V dropped 3 bases and J dropped 7; count of bases not matched to a gene: 2. This CDR3 region has 14 residues. Germline CDR1 reads SGHRS; CDR2 reads YFSETQ. CDR3 amino acids: CASSSGTSGNEQFF. CDR3 bases: TGCGCCAGCAGCTCCGGGACTAGCGGGAATGAGCAGTTCTTC. Based on the CDR3 plus reference TRBV5-1 and TRBJ2-1, the full variable domain is KAGVTQTPRYLIKTRGQQVTLSCSPISGHRSVSWYQQTPGQGLQFLFEYFSETQRNKGNFPGRFSGRQFSNSRSEMNVSTLELGDSALYLCASSSGTSGNEQFFGPGTRLTVL.

The chain recombines TRBV5-4 with TRBJ2-5, with D uncertain. Germline assignment: CDR1 SGHNT and CDR2 YYREEE (reference sequence). This CDR3 spans 15 amino acids. Deletions cut 0 bases from V and 2 bases from J, with 11 bases between. The CDR3 sequence: CASSLVGQQQETQYF. The CDR3 coding sequence is TGTGCCAGCAGCTTGGTCGGCCAGCAACAAGAGACCCAGTACTTC.

This chain connects TRBV10-3 to TRBJ2-3; D remains ambiguous. The V and J ends lost 2 bases and 2 bases respectively, with 11 bases between them. This CDR3 is 15 amino acids long. CDR1 is ENHRY, CDR2 SYGVKD, per germline. The chain's CDR3 is CAISEEAHLTDTQYF. Here the CDR3 DNA reads TGTGCCATCAGTGAGGAAGCGCATCTCACAGATACGCAGTATTTT.

The J gene is TRBJ2-1, the V gene TRBV7-7; no reliable D call. Per germline, CDR1 SSHAT and CDR2 FNYEAQ (reference sequence). CDR3 length: 13 amino acids. The ends were cut back, 0 bases at V and 4 bases at J, with 4 bases in the middle. The CDR3, as DNA: TGTGCCAGCAGCTTAGCTACGTACAATGAGCAGTTCTTC. It is translated as CASSLATYNEQFF.

This clone was found once. The CDR3 protein is CASSYRTEMNTEAFF. The CDR3 DNA follows: TGTGCCAGCAGTTACCGGACAGAAATGAACACTGAAGCTTTCTTT. The V and J genes are TRBV6-6 and TRBJ1-1, with D tentatively TRBD1 (6 bases). Trimming removed 2 bases from V and 0 bases from J, with 10 bases in between. Germline CDR1 reads MNHNY; CDR2 reads SVGAGI (reference sequence). The CDR3 totals 15 residues.

This chain links TRBV27 with TRBJ1-2, with D unclear. V was pared by 5 bases and J by 3 bases, with 10 bases between. Germline values: CDR1 MNHEY, CDR2 SMNVEV (reference sequence). The CDR3 sequence is 13 residues long. The CDR3 DNA reads as TGTGCCAGCAGTGCCTCGGGAGACTATGGCTACACCTTC. Translated, it gives CASSASGDYGYTF.

The V gene is TRBV27, the J gene TRBJ2-1; D is possibly TRBD1 (6 bases). Looked up from germline, CDR1 is MNHEY and CDR2 is SMNVEV (reference sequence). The CDR3 has 15 residues. V was cut by 5 bases and J by 5 bases, with 16 bases left in between. The CDR3 protein is CASSTGQIEDNEQFF. The CDR3 bases are TGTGCCAGCAGTACCGGACAGATTGAGGACAATGAGCAGTTCTTC.

The chain employs TRBV19 and TRBJ2-7; D is possibly TRBD1 (6 bases). The V end was cut by 5 bases, the J end by 5 bases, with 16 bases between. The germline CDR1 and CDR2 sequences are LNHDA and SQIVND (reference sequence). This CDR3 is built from 14 residues. DNA of the CDR3: TGTGCCAGTAGTCTAGGACAGCGAGAGGACGAGCAGTACTTC. Encoded protein: CASSLGQREDEQYF.